The rows below give T cell receptor beta chains drawn from one sample of a study of OX40 agonist ivuxolimab in advanced cancers. Assay used: immunoSEQ multiplex PCR; TCRdb lists only in-frame clones, some missing. The sample holds roughly 56,000 clones, about 89% seen once. The starting material was CD4+ or CD8+ T cells sorted from blood, obtained in a trial of the OX40 agonist ivuxolimab. The receptors here all came from an adult with an advanced solid tumor such as melanoma, head and neck, liver or kidney cancer. Each CDR3 is given without its conserved first and last residue. Where a row states a size, it is once, few, many or the class of an expanded clone; other rows omit it.

v_gene	j_gene	abundance	CDR3aa
TRBV30	TRBJ2-3	-	ASSGGTGGFTDTQY
TRBV4-3	TRBJ2-2	-	ASSPGQVLGELF
TRBV10-3	TRBJ2-1	-	AISVGSSNEQF
TRBV28	TRBJ2-7	once	ASSFRDISYEQY
TRBV28	TRBJ2-7	-	ASSRYEQY
TRBV27	TRBJ2-7	-	ASSFAGTSWYEQY
TRBV29-1	TRBJ2-1	-	SVETETGRF
TRBV10-1	TRBJ2-2	-	ASSESGSNTGELF
TRBV7-3	TRBJ2-1	-	ASSSGAGSGYSYNEQF
TRBV25-1	TRBJ1-5	-	ASSEAGSRGDQPQH
TRBV9	TRBJ1-1	-	ASSGQGSGAF
TRBV6-5	TRBJ1-3	-	ASSHSGNTIY
TRBV5-1	TRBJ2-7	-	ASSLRGSGTFEQY
TRBV19	TRBJ2-3	-	ASSIDQGQGTQY
TRBV28	TRBJ2-7	-	ASSSKRTRKNEQY
TRBV27	TRBJ2-4	-	ASSSSTSTAPGIQY
TRBV4-3	TRBJ1-5	-	ASSQERGYQPQH
TRBV4-3	TRBJ2-2	-	ASSQDPGNTGELF
TRBV6-1	TRBJ2-7	-	ASSHPRTEQY
TRBV27	TRBJ2-5	-	ASRTGGGETQY
TRBV19	TRBJ1-5	-	ASSVDIDSNQPQH
TRBV4-2	TRBJ1-2	-	ASSQGVSSYGYT
TRBV6-6	TRBJ2-7	-	ASSYSGGGSYEQY
TRBV4-3	TRBJ2-1	-	ASSQDLGLAGGNRYNEQF
TRBV2	TRBJ2-5	-	ASKPTLLAYETQY
TRBV27	TRBJ2-7	-	ASSFSLGDRGAYEQY